This T cell receptor beta chain came from a study of glioma-infiltrating T cells after dendritic cell vaccination. Looking at the study overall: Patients received autologous tumor lysate-pulsed dendritic cell vaccination between 2003 and 2012.

Profiled with immunoSEQ multiplex PCR; TCRdb holds only in-frame clones, not every one. The profile shows under 130,000 clones, roughly 80% of them singletons. Germline V gene lookup returns CDR1 SNHLY and CDR2 FYNNEI. The V end lost 3 bases, the J end lost 6 bases, and 17 bases lay between the germline ends. This CDR3 spans 15 amino acids. The rearrangement joins TRBV2 to TRBJ1-1; TRBD1 is a possible D gene (5 bases). The TCR sequence derives from a human donor with glioblastoma. Sequenced material: blood, taken before dendritic cell vaccination. The CDR3 sequence is CASSDSRGQPSEAFF. The CDR3, as DNA: TGTGCCAGCAGTGACTCGCGTGGACAACCGTCTGAAGCTTTCTTT.